The clone carrying this T cell receptor beta chain was recorded only once. As yet, its antigen is unknown. This CDR3 region has 13 residues. V dropped 1 base and J dropped 4 bases, with 7 bases sitting between them. Germline lookup yields CDR1 MNHNS and CDR2 SASEGT. The unexposed donors gave CD4+ T cells in 2011-2018, prior to COVID-19. The cells were cultured for approximately ten days before CD4+ T cells were isolated. The data were taken from a study of CD4 T cells in relation to SARS-CoV-2 and coronaviruses. Study background: TCR beta CDR3s were sequenced after approximately nine-day antigen culture of PBMCs. Controls used an HIV-1 Nef peptide pool or no peptide. The HLA restriction of the shared crossreactive spike epitopes was mapped. Study conclusions and caveats: Pre-pandemic and post-infection samples never came from the same donor.

Generated by immunoSEQ multiplex PCR, the TCRdb table keeps only in-frame clones and is missing some. The sample lists just over 25,000 clones, roughly four fifths seen once, with over 15% in the top ten. Sequencing was carried out using CD4+ T cells from PBMCs, cultured in vitro. The genes are TRBV6-1 and TRBJ1-1; D is unresolved. This TCR derives from a human donor in good health. This CDR3 is CASSEGRRTEAFF. DNA of the CDR3: TGTGCCAGCAGTGAAGGTCGGCGCACTGAAGCTTTCTTT.